This is a list of T cell receptor beta chains from one sample in a study of blood T cell repertoires in COVID-19. TCRdb's copy holds only in-frame clones and misses some; the assay was immunoSEQ multiplex PCR. This table has over 250,000 clones, roughly nine tenths appearing once. Sequenced input: peripheral blood. These receptors all come from a man aged 50-60 years with acute or convalescent COVID-19. The CDR3 runs from the conserved cysteine through the conserved F or W.

CDR3aa: CASSRGTGEQFF
j_gene: TRBJ2-1
v_gene: TRBV12-3/TRBV12-4

CDR3aa: CASSKGASSYNSPLHF
j_gene: TRBJ1-6
v_gene: TRBV10-1

CDR3aa: CASSLSLNQPQHF
j_gene: TRBJ1-5
v_gene: TRBV12-3/TRBV12-4

CDR3aa: CASSLDAGLSSGNTIYF
j_gene: TRBJ1-3
v_gene: TRBV5-1

CDR3aa: CASSSTRTGAWEQYF
j_gene: TRBJ2-7
v_gene: TRBV5-6

CDR3aa: CASSLATYHKNYGYTF
j_gene: TRBJ1-2
v_gene: TRBV7-6

CDR3aa: CASSDRDSTYEQYF
j_gene: TRBJ2-7
v_gene: TRBV9

CDR3aa: CAWSVLNTEAFF
j_gene: TRBJ1-1
v_gene: TRBV30

CDR3aa: CASSQEASPHEQYF
j_gene: TRBJ2-7
v_gene: TRBV4-1

CDR3aa: CAISPMGGAGGYTF
j_gene: TRBJ1-2
v_gene: TRBV10-3

CDR3aa: CASTKNFPLNYGYTF
j_gene: TRBJ1-2
v_gene: TRBV27

CDR3aa: CASSQGLTGFQETQYF
j_gene: TRBJ2-5
v_gene: TRBV3-1/TRBV3-2

CDR3aa: CASSPSEDLNTEAFF
j_gene: TRBJ1-1
v_gene: TRBV16

CDR3aa: CSAPSGGGYTF
j_gene: TRBJ1-2
v_gene: TRBV20-1

CDR3aa: CASSIGTGLSPLHF
j_gene: TRBJ1-6
v_gene: TRBV19

CDR3aa: CASSYDRYNEQFF
j_gene: TRBJ2-1
v_gene: TRBV12-3/TRBV12-4

CDR3aa: CASSSGLAATDTQYF
j_gene: TRBJ2-3
v_gene: TRBV5-1

CDR3aa: CASSPGTGRDEKLFF
j_gene: TRBJ1-4
v_gene: TRBV5-1

CDR3aa: CATSRDGGVRGYTF
j_gene: TRBJ1-2
v_gene: TRBV15

CDR3aa: CASRRALGQGGGYTF
j_gene: TRBJ1-2
v_gene: TRBV6-5

CDR3aa: CASSQTGYGYTF
j_gene: TRBJ1-2
v_gene: TRBV27

CDR3aa: CASTPPGLVTDTQYF
j_gene: TRBJ2-3
v_gene: TRBV7-9

CDR3aa: CASSLFPGENTEAFF
j_gene: TRBJ1-1
v_gene: TRBV5-4

CDR3aa: CATSRGKGQGATNQPQHF
j_gene: TRBJ1-5
v_gene: TRBV15

CDR3aa: CASSLGGTGGREGQYF
j_gene: TRBJ2-5
v_gene: TRBV5-4

CDR3aa: CASSPLAGLDYGYTF
j_gene: TRBJ1-2
v_gene: TRBV18

CDR3aa: CASSKDAGQATNEKLFF
j_gene: TRBJ1-4
v_gene: TRBV21-1

CDR3aa: CASSLSRGILPYEQYF
j_gene: TRBJ2-7
v_gene: TRBV5-1

CDR3aa: CATSDSRGSAEKLFF
j_gene: TRBJ1-4
v_gene: TRBV24-1

CDR3aa: CASSLAWPYEDSNTGELFF
j_gene: TRBJ2-2
v_gene: TRBV5-1

CDR3aa: CASGPGQHQETQYF
j_gene: TRBJ2-5
v_gene: TRBV12-5

CDR3aa: CASSLQDLTGARGEQYF
j_gene: TRBJ2-7
v_gene: TRBV4-1

CDR3aa: CATSDSGGARNEQFF
j_gene: TRBJ2-1
v_gene: TRBV24-1

CDR3aa: CASSQGGLLRSYEQYF
j_gene: TRBJ2-7
v_gene: TRBV3-1/TRBV3-2

CDR3aa: CSASRTAQETQYF
j_gene: TRBJ2-5
v_gene: TRBV20-1

CDR3aa: CASSETGYRNEKLFF
j_gene: TRBJ1-4
v_gene: TRBV25-1

CDR3aa: CASPLDRTAYEQYF
j_gene: TRBJ2-7
v_gene: TRBV5-1

CDR3aa: CASGTGTGDGYTF
j_gene: TRBJ1-2
v_gene: TRBV6-5

CDR3aa: CASSLATTSSSYNSPLHF
j_gene: TRBJ1-6
v_gene: TRBV5-1

CDR3aa: CASSSGQGSYTF
j_gene: TRBJ1-2
v_gene: TRBV5-1

CDR3aa: CASSLVAGSNSPLHF
j_gene: TRBJ1-6
v_gene: TRBV5-1

CDR3aa: CASRKQGLPEAFF
j_gene: TRBJ1-1
v_gene: TRBV6-5

CDR3aa: CASSLRTGGKGQYF
j_gene: TRBJ2-4
v_gene: TRBV5-8

CDR3aa: CSVREGPYGYTF
j_gene: TRBJ1-2
v_gene: TRBV29-1

CDR3aa: CASRRDSVSEQYF
j_gene: TRBJ2-7
v_gene: TRBV12-3/TRBV12-4

CDR3aa: CASSESTGSLYGYTF
j_gene: TRBJ1-2
v_gene: TRBV10-2

CDR3aa: CSGRQGFGGGEAFF
j_gene: TRBJ1-1
v_gene: TRBV29-1

CDR3aa: CAISGGVGTNEKLFF
j_gene: TRBJ1-4
v_gene: TRBV10-3